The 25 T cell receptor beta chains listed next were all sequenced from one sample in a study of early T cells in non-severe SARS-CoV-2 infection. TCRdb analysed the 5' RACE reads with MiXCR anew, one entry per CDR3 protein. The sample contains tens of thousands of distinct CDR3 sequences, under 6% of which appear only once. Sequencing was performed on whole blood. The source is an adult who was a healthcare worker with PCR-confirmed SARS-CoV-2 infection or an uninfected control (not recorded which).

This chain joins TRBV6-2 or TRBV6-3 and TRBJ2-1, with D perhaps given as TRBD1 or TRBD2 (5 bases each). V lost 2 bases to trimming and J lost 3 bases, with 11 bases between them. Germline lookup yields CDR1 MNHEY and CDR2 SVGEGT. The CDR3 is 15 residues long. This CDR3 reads CASSYGGASYNEQFF. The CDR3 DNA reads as TGTGCCAGCAGTTACGGGGGTGCTAGCTACAATGAGCAGTTCTTC.

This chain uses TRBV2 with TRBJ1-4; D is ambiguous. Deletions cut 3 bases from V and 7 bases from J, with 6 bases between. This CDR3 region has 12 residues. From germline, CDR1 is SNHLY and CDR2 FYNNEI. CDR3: CASSDDGEKLFF. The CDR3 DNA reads TGTGCCAGCAGTGATGATGGTGAAAAACTGTTTTTT.

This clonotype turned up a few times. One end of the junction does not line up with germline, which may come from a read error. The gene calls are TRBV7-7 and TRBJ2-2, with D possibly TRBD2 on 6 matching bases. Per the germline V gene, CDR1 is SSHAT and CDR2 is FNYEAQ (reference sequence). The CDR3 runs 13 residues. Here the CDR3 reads CASSQRAGGELFF. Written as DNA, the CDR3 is TGTGCTAGCAGCCAGCGAGCGGGCGGGGAGCTGTTTTTT.

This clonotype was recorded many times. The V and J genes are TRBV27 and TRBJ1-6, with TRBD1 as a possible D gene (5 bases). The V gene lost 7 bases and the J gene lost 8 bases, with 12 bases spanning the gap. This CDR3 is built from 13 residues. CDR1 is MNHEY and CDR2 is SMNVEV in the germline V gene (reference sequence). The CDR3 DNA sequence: TGTGCCAGCAACGGGGGAAGGCATTCACCCCTCCACTTT. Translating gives CASNGGRHSPLHF.

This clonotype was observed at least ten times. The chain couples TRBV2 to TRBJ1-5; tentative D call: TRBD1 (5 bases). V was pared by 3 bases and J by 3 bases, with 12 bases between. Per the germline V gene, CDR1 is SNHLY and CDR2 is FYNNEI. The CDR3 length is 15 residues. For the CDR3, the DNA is TGTGCCAGCAGTGACTGGAGACAGACCAATCAGCCCCAGCATTTT. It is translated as CASSDWRQTNQPQHF. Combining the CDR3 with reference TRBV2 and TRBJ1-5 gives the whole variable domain EPEVTQTPSHQVTQMGQEVILRCVPISNHLYFYWYRQILGQKVEFLVSFYNNEISEKSEIFDDQFSVERPDGSNFTLKIRSTKLEDSAMYFCASSDWRQTNQPQHFGDGTRLSIL.

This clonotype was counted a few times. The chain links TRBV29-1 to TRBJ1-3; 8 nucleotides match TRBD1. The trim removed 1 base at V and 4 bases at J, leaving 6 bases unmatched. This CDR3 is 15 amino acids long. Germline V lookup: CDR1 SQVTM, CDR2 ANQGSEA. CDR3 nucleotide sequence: TGCAGCGTTGAAGGACGAGACAGGGGCGGAAACACCATATATTTT. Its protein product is CSVEGRDRGGNTIYF.

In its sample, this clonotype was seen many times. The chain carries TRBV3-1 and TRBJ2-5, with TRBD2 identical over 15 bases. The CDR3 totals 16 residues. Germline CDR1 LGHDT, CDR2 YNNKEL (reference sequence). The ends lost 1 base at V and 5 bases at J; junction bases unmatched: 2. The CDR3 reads CASSQGGTSGGETQYF. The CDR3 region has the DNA TGTGCCAGCAGCCAAGGTGGGACTAGCGGGGGGGAGACCCAGTACTTC.

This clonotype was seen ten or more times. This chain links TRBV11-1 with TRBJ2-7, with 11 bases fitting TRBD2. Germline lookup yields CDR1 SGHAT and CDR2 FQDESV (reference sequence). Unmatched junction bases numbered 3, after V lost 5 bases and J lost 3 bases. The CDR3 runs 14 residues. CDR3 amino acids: CASSPGLADYEQYF. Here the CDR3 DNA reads TGTGCCAGCAGCCCGGGACTAGCGGACTACGAGCAGTACTTC.

The CDR3 DNA reads TGTGCCAGCAGCGTGACAGTCTCCTACGAGCAGTACTTC. Amino acid sequence: CASSVTVSYEQYF. The rearrangement uses TRBV11-1 and TRBJ2-7; a weak D match, TRBD1 (5 bases). From germline, CDR1 is SGHAT and CDR2 FQDESV (reference sequence). The CDR3 totals 13 residues. V was shortened by 5 bases and J by 0 bases, with 8 bases between the two germline ends.

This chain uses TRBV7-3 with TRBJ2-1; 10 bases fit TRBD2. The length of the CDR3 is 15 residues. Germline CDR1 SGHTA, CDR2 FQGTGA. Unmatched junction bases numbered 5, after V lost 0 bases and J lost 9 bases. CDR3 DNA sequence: TGTGCCAGCAGCTTAACGCCTAGCGGGAGAAGTGAGCAGTTCTTC. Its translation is CASSLTPSGRSEQFF. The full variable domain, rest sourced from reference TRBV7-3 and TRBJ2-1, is GAGVSQTPSNKVTEKGKYVELRCDPISGHTALYWYRQSLGQGPEFLIYFQGTGAADDSGLPNDRFFAVRPEGSVSTLKIQRTERGDSAVYLCASSLTPSGRSEQFFGPGTRLTVL.

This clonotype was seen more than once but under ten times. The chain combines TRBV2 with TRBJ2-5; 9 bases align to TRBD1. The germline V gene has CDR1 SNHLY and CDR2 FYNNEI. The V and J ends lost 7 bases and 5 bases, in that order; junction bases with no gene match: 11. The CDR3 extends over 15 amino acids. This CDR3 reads CASMDRDRAVETQYF. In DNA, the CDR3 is TGTGCCAGCATGGACCGGGACAGGGCAGTGGAGACCCAGTACTTC. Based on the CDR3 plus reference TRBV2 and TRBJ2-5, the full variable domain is EPEVTQTPSHQVTQMGQEVILRCVPISNHLYFYWYRQILGQKVEFLVSFYNNEISEKSEIFDDQFSVERPDGSNFTLKIRSTKLEDSAMYFCASMDRDRAVETQYFGPGTRLLVL.

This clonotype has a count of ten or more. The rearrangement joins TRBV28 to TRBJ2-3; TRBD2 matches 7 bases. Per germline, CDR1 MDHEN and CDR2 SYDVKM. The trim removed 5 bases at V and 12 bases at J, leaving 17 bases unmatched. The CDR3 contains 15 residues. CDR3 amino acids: CASSSGDYSQIRQYF. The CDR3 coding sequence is TGTGCCAGCAGTAGTGGGGACTATAGTCAGATACGTCAGTATTTT.

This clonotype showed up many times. CDR3 in DNA: TGTGCCAGCAGCCAAATGGGGACAGGGGTTGGTGGTCAGCCCCAGCATTTT. This sequence encodes CASSQMGTGVGGQPQHF. The chain employs TRBV3-1 and TRBJ1-5, with TRBD1 identical over 10 bases. After removal of 2 bases from V and 6 bases from J, the junction contained 10 bases not matched to a gene. This CDR3 is built from 17 residues. Per the germline V gene, CDR1 is LGHDT and CDR2 is YNNKEL (reference sequence).

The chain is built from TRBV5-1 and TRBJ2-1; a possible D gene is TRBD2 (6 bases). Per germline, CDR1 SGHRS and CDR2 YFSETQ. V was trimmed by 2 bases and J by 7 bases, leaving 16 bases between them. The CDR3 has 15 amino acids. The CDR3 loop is CASSFMAGSTNEQFF. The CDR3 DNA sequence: TGCGCCAGCAGCTTTATGGCGGGGTCTACGAATGAGCAGTTCTTC. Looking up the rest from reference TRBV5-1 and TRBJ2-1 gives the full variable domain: KAGVTQTPRYLIKTRGQQVTLSCSPISGHRSVSWYQQTPGQGLQFLFEYFSETQRNKGNFPGRFSGRQFSNSRSEMNVSTLELGDSALYLCASSFMAGSTNEQFFGPGTRLTVL.

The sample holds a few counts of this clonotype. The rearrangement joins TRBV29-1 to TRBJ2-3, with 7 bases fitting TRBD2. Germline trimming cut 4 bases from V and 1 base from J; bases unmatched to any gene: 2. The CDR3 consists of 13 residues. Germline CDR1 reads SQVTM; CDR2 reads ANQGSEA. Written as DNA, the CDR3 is TGCAGCGTTGCAGCGGGGCGCACAGATACGCAGTATTTT. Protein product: CSVAAGRTDTQYF.

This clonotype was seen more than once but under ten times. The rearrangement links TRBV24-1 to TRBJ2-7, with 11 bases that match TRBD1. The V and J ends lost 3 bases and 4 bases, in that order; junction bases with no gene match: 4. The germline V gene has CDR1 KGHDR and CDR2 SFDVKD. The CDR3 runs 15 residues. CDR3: CATSDPGQGDYEQYF. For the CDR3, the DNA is TGTGCCACCAGTGATCCGGGACAGGGGGATTACGAGCAGTACTTC.

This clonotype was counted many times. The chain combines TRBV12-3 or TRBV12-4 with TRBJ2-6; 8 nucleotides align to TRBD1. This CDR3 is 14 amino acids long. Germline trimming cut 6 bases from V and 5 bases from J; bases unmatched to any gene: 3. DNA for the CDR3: TGTGCCAGCAGACGGACAGGGAGGGCCAACGTCCTGACTTTC. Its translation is CASRRTGRANVLTF.

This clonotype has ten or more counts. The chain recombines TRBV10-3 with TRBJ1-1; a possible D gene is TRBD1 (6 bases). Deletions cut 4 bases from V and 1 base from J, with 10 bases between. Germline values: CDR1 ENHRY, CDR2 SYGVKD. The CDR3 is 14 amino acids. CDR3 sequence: CAISGTVQNTEAFF. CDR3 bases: TGTGCCATCAGTGGGACAGTTCAGAACACTGAAGCTTTCTTT.

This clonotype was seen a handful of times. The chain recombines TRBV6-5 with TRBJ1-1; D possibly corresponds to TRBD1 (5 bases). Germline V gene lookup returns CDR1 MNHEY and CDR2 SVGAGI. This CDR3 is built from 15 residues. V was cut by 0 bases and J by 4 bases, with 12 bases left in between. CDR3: CASSYSGAPITEAFF. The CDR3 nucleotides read TGTGCCAGCAGTTACTCAGGGGCGCCGATCACTGAAGCTTTCTTT.

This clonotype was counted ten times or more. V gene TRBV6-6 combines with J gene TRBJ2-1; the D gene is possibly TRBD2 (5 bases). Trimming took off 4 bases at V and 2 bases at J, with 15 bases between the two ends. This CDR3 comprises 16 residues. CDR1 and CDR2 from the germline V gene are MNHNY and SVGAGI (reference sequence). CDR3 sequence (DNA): TGTGCCAGCAGTTTTCGGGGAGATTTTACCTACAATGAGCAGTTCTTC. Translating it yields CASSFRGDFTYNEQFF.

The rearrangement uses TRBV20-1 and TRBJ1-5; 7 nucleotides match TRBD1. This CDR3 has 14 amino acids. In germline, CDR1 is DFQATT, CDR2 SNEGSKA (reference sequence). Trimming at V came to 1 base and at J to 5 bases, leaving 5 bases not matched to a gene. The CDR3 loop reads CSARATGVDQPQHF. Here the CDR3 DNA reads TGCAGTGCTAGAGCAACAGGGGTGGATCAGCCCCAGCATTTT.

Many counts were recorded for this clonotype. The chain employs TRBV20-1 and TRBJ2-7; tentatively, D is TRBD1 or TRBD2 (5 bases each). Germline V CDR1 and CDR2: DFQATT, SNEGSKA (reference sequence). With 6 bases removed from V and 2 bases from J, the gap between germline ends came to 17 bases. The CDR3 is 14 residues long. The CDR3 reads CSANRDGGAYEQYF. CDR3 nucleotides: TGCAGTGCGAACCGGGACGGCGGTGCCTACGAGCAGTACTTC.

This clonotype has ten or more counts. CDR3 loop: CASRYDRVDNYGYTF. DNA for the CDR3: TGTGCCAGCAGATATGACAGGGTGGATAACTATGGCTACACCTTC. This chain joins TRBV12-3 or TRBV12-4 and TRBJ1-2; 7 bases match TRBD1. This CDR3 is built from 15 residues. The J segment lost 1 base and the V segment lost 6 bases, leaving 8 bases of the junction unmatched.

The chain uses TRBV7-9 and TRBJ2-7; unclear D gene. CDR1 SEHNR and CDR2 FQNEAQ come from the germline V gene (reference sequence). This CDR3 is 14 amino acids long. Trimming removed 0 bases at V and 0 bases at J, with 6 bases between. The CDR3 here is CASSLAESSYEQYF. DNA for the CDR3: TGTGCCAGCAGCTTAGCGGAAAGCTCCTACGAGCAGTACTTC.

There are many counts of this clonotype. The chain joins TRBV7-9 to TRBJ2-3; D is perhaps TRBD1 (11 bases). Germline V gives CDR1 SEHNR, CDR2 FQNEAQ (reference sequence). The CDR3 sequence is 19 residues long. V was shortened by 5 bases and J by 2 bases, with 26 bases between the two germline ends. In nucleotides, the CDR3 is TGTGCCAGCAGCCGGGACAGGGGGAAACTAGCGGGACCCACAGATACGCAGTATTTT. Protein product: CASSRDRGKLAGPTDTQYF.